This T cell receptor beta chain is from a study of shared clonotypes between healthy human individuals. CDR3 length equals 15 residues. The ends were cut back, 5 bases at V and 10 bases at J, with 21 bases in the middle. The V gene's germline CDR1 is SEHNR and CDR2 FQNEAQ (reference sequence). This clone has just one count. TCRdb's copy holds only in-frame clones and misses some; the assay was immunoSEQ multiplex PCR. The table lists 2 million to 3 million clones, 80% to 95% of them singletons. Source material: naive CD4+ T cells from PBMCs. The subset: CD45RA+ positively selected. The chain carries TRBV7-9 and TRBJ1-5; unclear D gene. This clonotype was sampled from a man between 18 and 29 years old in good health. Some clones in this sample may be carry-over from other donors' samples. Here the CDR3 DNA reads TGTGCCAGCAGCCCTTACGACCCGACCATCAGCCCCCAGCATTTT. Its translation: CASSPYDPTISPQHF.